A single T cell receptor (beta chain) is shown here with its context. No antigen is known for it. The CDR3 extends over 12 amino acids. In germline, CDR1 is MNHNS, CDR2 SASEGT. Trimming took 3 bases from V and 14 from J, leaving 14 bases between them. This sample was included in a study of PD-1 blockade in classical Hodgkin lymphoma. Study results and caveats: Patients were excluded if nivolumab began under 1 year after ASCT (the autologous transplant). Only CD4+ TCR diversity, not CD8+, had risen significantly by C4D1. Reasons behind the repertoire differences stay unclear, perhaps disease activity or earlier therapy. Baseline diversity in complete responders resembled that of newly diagnosed patients.

The time point was: cycle 4 day 1 (C4D1), after 5 to 7 weeks of nivolumab. All patients experienced relapse after autologous stem cell transplantation, and brentuximab vedotin exposure was variable. Sequencing used immunoSEQ multiplex PCR; TCRdb keeps in-frame clones, though not all of them. The table lists 19,000 or so clones, 76% of them singletons. The sequence was collected from a human donor with classical Hodgkin lymphoma. The gene calls are TRBV6-1 and TRBJ1-5; D perhaps matches TRBD1 (5 bases). This specimen consisted of peripheral blood mononuclear cells (PBMCs), obtained before the fourth cycle of nivolumab. The CDR3 DNA sequence: TGTGCCAGCAGTGAGCTACCGGGACGGAAGCATTTT. Protein: CASSELPGRKHF.